This TCR beta chain was observed in a study of molecular identifiers for immune sequencing clone quantification. Study context: The replicate experiment used RNA from roughly 20,000 or 100,000 naive CD8 cells. This RNA was split into five aliquots, and four of them were sequenced.

Preparation methods for the bulk TCR libraries were those previously described, with listed TCR primers. TCRdb re-called the PCR reads with MiXCR, one entry per CDR3 protein. The sample carries about 630,000 distinct CDR3 sequences, over 25% recorded once. This CDR3 contains 18 residues. The germline gives CDR1 LGHDT, CDR2 YNNKEL (reference sequence). Comment on this clonotype: At one end, the junction sequence differs from germline, possibly due to a read error.

This clonotype was sampled from a human donor in good health. Some libraries in this study had Jurkat cell RNA spiked in. The chain recombines TRBV3-1 with TRBJ2-2; no definite D call. The sample consisted of naive CD8+ T cells from blood, with Jurkat cell RNA spiked in. Subset denoted: FACS-sorted CD8+CD4-CCR7+CD45RA+ naive T cells. The DNA for the CDR3 is TGTGCCAGCAACCAAGTTCCCCCGTTTACTATGGATACCGGGGAGCTGTTTTTT. This gives the protein CASNQVPPFTMDTGELFF.